Listed here are 8 T cell receptor beta chains from one sample, sequenced in a study of CD4 T cells in relation to SARS-CoV-2 and coronaviruses. Their antigens remain unidentified. The unexposed donors gave CD4+ T cells in 2011-2018, prior to COVID-19. After about 10 days of culture, CD4+ T cells were isolated. Produced via immunoSEQ multiplex PCR; TCRdb's table is partial and in-frame only. The sample yields 15,000 to 18,000 clones, 65% to 85% seen once. Sequencing was done on a sample of CD4+ T cells from PBMCs, cultured in vitro. These receptors all come from a human donor in good health.

The gene calls are TRBV10-2 and TRBJ1-2; no clear D. This CDR3 spans 12 amino acids. V was pared by 3 bases and J by 2 bases, with 4 bases between. In germline, CDR1 is WSHSY, CDR2 SAAADI. CDR3: CASSDRNYGYTF. In DNA, the CDR3 is TGCGCCAGCAGTGACAGAAACTATGGCTACACCTTC.

The V and J genes are TRBV2 and TRBJ2-1; tentative D call: TRBD1 (6 bases). The V end was cut by 3 bases, the J end by 6 bases, with 12 bases between. This CDR3 is built from 14 residues. The germline CDR1 and CDR2 sequences are SNHLY and FYNNEI. The CDR3 here is CASSEWGPGNEQFF. As DNA, the CDR3 is TGTGCCAGCAGTGAGTGGGGGCCAGGCAATGAGCAGTTCTTC.

The DNA for the CDR3 is TGTGCCAGCAGCGTAGCTTGGGACAGCGAGTACGAGCAGTACTTC. It codes for CASSVAWDSEYEQYF. The V call is TRBV9, the J call TRBJ2-7, with 7 bases aligning to TRBD1. The V and J ends lost 0 bases and 4 bases, in that order; junction bases with no gene match: 7. Germline loops: CDR1 SGDLS, CDR2 YYNGEE. The CDR3 runs 15 residues.

This chain links TRBV19 with TRBJ1-3; no clear D gene. The V end was cut by 6 bases, the J end by 0 bases, with 6 bases between. This CDR3 spans 13 amino acids. Germline-derived CDR1 and CDR2 are LNHDA and SQIVND (reference sequence). CDR3: CASRAPSGNTIYF. The DNA for the CDR3 is TGTGCCAGTAGGGCCCCCTCTGGAAACACCATATATTTT.

The sample holds one count of this clone. This rearrangement joins TRBV29-1 to TRBJ2-5, with D uncertain. V lost 1 base to trimming and J lost 4 bases, with 22 bases between them. Germline V lookup: CDR1 SQVTM, CDR2 ANQGSEA. The CDR3 runs 17 residues. The CDR3 DNA follows: TGCAGCGTTGAAGGGGCGCCCGGTTACCTTCAGATAGAGACCCAGTACTTC. Translation: CSVEGAPGYLQIETQYF.

This clone was detected a few times. The chain links TRBV27 to TRBJ2-7, with TRBD1 as a possible D gene (5 bases). V was shortened by 5 bases and J by 7 bases, with 15 bases between the two germline ends. The CDR3 extends over 13 amino acids. Per the germline V gene, CDR1 is MNHEY and CDR2 is SMNVEV (reference sequence). The CDR3 coding sequence is TGTGCCAGCAGTCCACCCGTTGGGGCTGAGCAGTACTTC. Protein sequence: CASSPPVGAEQYF.

In its sample, this clone was seen once. The V and J genes are TRBV5-1 and TRBJ1-6; D call uncertain. Between the trimmed V and J ends, which lost 0 bases and 7 bases, there was a span of 5 bases. The CDR3 spans 13 residues. Germline CDR1 reads SGHRS; CDR2 reads YFSETQ. CDR3 residues: CASSLDRNSPLHF. The CDR3 coding sequence is TGCGCCAGCAGCTTGGATCGAAATTCACCCCTCCACTTT.

The CDR3, as DNA: TGTGCCAGTAGCCCGGACAGGGGGGCAGATACGCAGTATTTT. Protein sequence: CASSPDRGADTQYF. This rearrangement joins TRBV19 to TRBJ2-3, with 10 bases that match TRBD1. The CDR3 runs to 14 residues. Trimming cost V 6 bases and J 4 bases; bases outside gene matches: 4. Looked up from germline, CDR1 is LNHDA and CDR2 is SQIVND (reference sequence).